The 14 T cell receptor beta chains in this list originate from one sample, sequenced in a study of T cell changes during pregnancy in multiple sclerosis. This table comes from immunoSEQ multiplex PCR, and its TCRdb copy is limited to in-frame clones, with some not included. The data contain tens of thousands of clones, 89% of them seen just once; the ten biggest clones take up about 6.4%. The material sequenced was CD8+ T cells from peripheral blood mononuclear cells, taken in the second trimester of pregnancy. These receptors were collected from a female donor with multiple sclerosis, enrolled in a pregnancy study.

V is TRBV14 and J is TRBJ2-3; a possible D gene is TRBD1 (5 bases). Trimming left V 2 bases short and J 3 bases short, with 12 bases between. There are 15 residues in the CDR3. Germline-derived CDR1 and CDR2 are SGHDN and FVKESK. Written as DNA, the CDR3 is TGTGCCAGCAGCCAATTTGGGGCTGGAACAGATACGCAGTATTTT. Translating it yields CASSQFGAGTDTQYF.

The chain has TRBV7-9 and TRBJ1-5; 7 positions agree with TRBD1. In germline, CDR1 is SEHNR, CDR2 FQNEAQ (reference sequence). The trim removed 3 bases at V and 4 bases at J, leaving 0 bases unmatched. The CDR3 has 13 residues. As DNA, the CDR3 is TGTGCCAGCAGCTTGGACAGGAATCAGCCCCAGCATTTT. This gives the protein CASSLDRNQPQHF. Drawing the rest from reference TRBV7-9 and TRBJ1-5, the complete variable domain is DTGVSQNPRHKITKRGQNVTFRCDPISEHNRLYWYRQTLGQGPEFLTYFQNEAQLEKSRLLSDRFSAERPKGSFSTLEIQRTEQGDSAMYLCASSLDRNQPQHFGDGTRLSIL.

This clone appeared once. The chain links TRBV19 to TRBJ2-1; D might be TRBD2 (6 bases). This CDR3 spans 17 amino acids. Trimming removed 5 bases at V and 1 base at J, with 18 bases between. The germline gives CDR1 LNHDA, CDR2 SQIVND (reference sequence). The CDR3, as DNA: TGTGCCAGTAGTCTTAAGACTAGTCTTCCTTCCTACAATGAGCAGTTCTTC. This translates into CASSLKTSLPSYNEQFF.

The chain combines TRBV23-1 with TRBJ2-3; D is perhaps TRBD1 (6 bases). TRBV23-1 is an open reading frame whose function is uncertain. This CDR3 has 19 amino acids. Deletions cut 2 bases from V and 0 bases from J, with 21 bases between. CDR3 in DNA: TGCGCCAGCAGTCAAGAGACGGGAAAACAGGGAGCTAGCACAGATACGCAGTATTTT. This encodes CASSQETGKQGASTDTQYF.

The chain combines TRBV6-5 with TRBJ1-1, with D possibly being TRBD1 (5 bases). Germline V gene sequence: CDR1 MNHEY, CDR2 SVGAGI. The CDR3 is 15 residues long. V lost 3 bases to trimming and J lost 1 base, with 12 bases between them. The CDR3 DNA sequence: TGTGCCAGCAGTTATGGGGCGCCAGCGAACACTGAAGCTTTCTTT. It encodes CASSYGAPANTEAFF.

The rearrangement uses TRBV15 and TRBJ2-1; the match to TRBD2 covers 9 bases. The ends lost 4 bases at V and 5 bases at J; junction bases unmatched: 9. Germline-derived CDR1 and CDR2 are LNHNV and YYDKDF (reference sequence). There are 16 residues in the CDR3. CDR3 protein: CATSTRTSAIDNEQFF. In DNA, the CDR3 is TGTGCCACCAGCACTAGGACTAGCGCCATCGACAATGAGCAGTTCTTC.

The chain has TRBV29-1 and TRBJ2-1, with D perhaps matching TRBD1 (5 bases). V was trimmed by 2 bases and J by 4 bases, leaving 18 bases between them. The CDR3 length is 16 residues. CDR1 and CDR2 from the germline V gene are SQVTM and ANQGSEA. CDR3 nucleotides: TGCAGCGTTGAATCCAGTAGCCTGGGGCAATACAATGAGCAGTTCTTC. Its protein product is CSVESSSLGQYNEQFF.

The V call is TRBV30, the J call TRBJ2-2, with 12 bases that match TRBD2. CDR1 and CDR2 (germline): GTSNPN, SVGIG (reference sequence). The CDR3 length is 15 residues. The J segment lost 8 bases and the V segment lost 0 bases, leaving 4 bases of the junction unmatched. CDR3 sequence reads: CAWSVLAGGRGELFF. CDR3 in DNA: TGTGCCTGGAGTGTGCTAGCGGGAGGGCGAGGGGAGCTGTTTTTT.

The chain links TRBV27 to TRBJ2-7, with 11 bases aligning to TRBD1. The CDR3 consists of 15 residues. CDR1 and CDR2 from the germline V gene are MNHEY and SMNVEV (reference sequence). The junction had 10 bases not matched to a gene; V was cut back by 6 bases and J by 6 bases. This CDR3 reads CASSTGTGGMGEQYF. For the CDR3, the DNA is TGTGCCAGCAGCACCGGGACAGGGGGAATGGGCGAGCAGTACTTC.

The chain combines TRBV27 with TRBJ2-3, with D perhaps TRBD2 (6 bases). Germline V gene lookup returns CDR1 MNHEY and CDR2 SMNVEV (reference sequence). The CDR3 totals 15 residues. V dropped 3 bases and J dropped 2 bases, with 12 bases sitting between them. CDR3 nucleotides: TGTGCCAGCAGTTTTGGGCAGGACTACACAGATACGCAGTATTTT. Its protein is CASSFGQDYTDTQYF.

The chain recombines TRBV2 with TRBJ2-7; maybe TRBD2 (6 bases). This CDR3 has 17 residues. The V end was cut by 6 bases, the J end by 2 bases, with 23 bases between. Germline values: CDR1 SNHLY, CDR2 FYNNEI. CDR3 DNA: TGTGCCAGCAGAAAAACTCAAAACCGGGACTGGACCTACGAGCAGTACTTC. Translation: CASRKTQNRDWTYEQYF. The whole variable domain, filled in from reference TRBV2 and TRBJ2-7, reads EPEVTQTPSHQVTQMGQEVILRCVPISNHLYFYWYRQILGQKVEFLVSFYNNEISEKSEIFDDQFSVERPDGSNFTLKIRSTKLEDSAMYFCASRKTQNRDWTYEQYFGPGTRLTVT.

The rearrangement links TRBV19 to TRBJ2-7; 8 bases agree with TRBD2. Trimming removed 3 bases from V and 1 base from J; junction bases left unmatched: 2. CDR3 length: 14 amino acids. Germline V gives CDR1 LNHDA, CDR2 SQIVND (reference sequence). CDR3 DNA: TGTGCCAGTAGTATGGCGGGAGGTTCCTACGAGCAGTACTTC. Translation: CASSMAGGSYEQYF.

The sample holds one count of this clone. The V call is TRBV6-1, the J call TRBJ2-7, with 7 bases identical to TRBD1. CDR1 is MNHNS and CDR2 is SASEGT in the germline V gene. The V segment lost 9 bases and the J segment 0 bases; nucleotides outside the gene matches: 5. This CDR3 contains 13 residues. CDR3 protein: CASLTGSSYEQYF. CDR3 bases: TGTGCCAGTCTGACAGGGAGCTCCTACGAGCAGTACTTC.

A few counts support this clone. V and J are TRBV14 and TRBJ2-5; 8 bases are shared with TRBD2. Germline V gene data show CDR1 as SGHDN and CDR2 as FVKESK. The CDR3 length is 14 residues. The V and J ends lost 1 base and 5 bases, in that order; junction bases with no gene match: 3. As DNA, the CDR3 is TGTGCCAGCAGCCAAGCGGGACTAGAGGAGACCCAGTACTTC. It encodes CASSQAGLEETQYF.